Shown below are 23 T cell receptor beta chains from a single sample sequenced in a study of blood T cell repertoires in COVID-19. Method: immunoSEQ multiplex PCR; TCRdb's copy keeps in-frame clones and lacks some. The data contain a few hundred thousand clones, about 90% of them singletons. The sequencing input was peripheral blood. Every receptor here comes from an older woman with COVID-19, enrolled during active disease.

This rearrangement joins TRBV29-1 to TRBJ2-2, with 7 nucleotides matching TRBD1. With 7 bases clipped from V and 6 bases from J, the junction kept 8 bases outside the gene matches. The CDR3 sequence is 13 residues long. The germline CDR1 and CDR2 sequences are SQVTM and ANQGSEA. The CDR3 region has the DNA TGCAGCGCCGACCGACAGGGCGCCGGGGAGCTGTTTTTT. Its protein product is CSADRQGAGELFF.

The genes are TRBV2 and TRBJ1-1, with D possibly matching TRBD1 (5 bases). CDR1 SNHLY and CDR2 FYNNEI come from the germline V gene. V lost 7 bases and J 1 base, leaving 16 bases between the germline ends. This CDR3 comprises 15 residues. CDR3 nucleotides: TGTGCCAGCACAGAGACCCGGCAGGGGAACACTGAAGCTTTCTTT. It codes for CASTETRQGNTEAFF.

V gene TRBV3-1 (or the pseudogene TRBV3-2) combines with J gene TRBJ2-7; the D gene is possibly TRBD2 (6 bases). CDR3 length equals 13 residues. Germline values: CDR1 LGHDT, CDR2 YNNKEL (reference sequence). Trimming stripped 5 bases from V and 4 bases from J, with 12 bases between. In DNA, the CDR3 is TGTGCCAGCAGCAACGCAGGGAGGTACGAGCAGTACTTC. Translation: CASSNAGRYEQYF.

This clone was seen only a few times. J is TRBJ2-7 and V is TRBV6-2 or TRBV6-3; 7 positions match TRBD2. There are 12 residues in the CDR3. V lost 5 bases, J lost 3 bases, and 1 base stayed unmatched. Looked up from germline, CDR1 is MNHEY and CDR2 is SVGEGT. The CDR3 bases are TGTGCCAGCAGTGGGAGGGACTACGAGCAGTACTTC. Amino acids: CASSGRDYEQYF.

The chain recombines TRBV7-3 with TRBJ2-1; tentative D call: TRBD1 (6 bases). Trimming removed 1 base from V and 4 bases from J, with 11 bases in between. This CDR3 comprises 15 residues. Looked up from germline, CDR1 is SGHTA and CDR2 is FQGTGA. This chain's CDR3 is CASSLNPGTYNEQFF. CDR3 bases: TGTGCCAGCAGCTTAAACCCCGGGACATACAATGAGCAGTTCTTC.

This clone was picked up one time. The rearrangement links TRBV5-1 to TRBJ2-7, with a possible D match to TRBD1 (5 bases). The CDR3 contains 15 residues. Germline V CDR1 and CDR2: SGHRS, YFSETQ. The germline V and J ends were trimmed by 2 bases and 3 bases, with 15 bases remaining between them. CDR3 in amino acids: CASSFNHQGNYEQYF. The DNA of the CDR3 is TGCGCCAGCAGCTTTAATCACCAGGGAAACTACGAGCAGTACTTC. The full variable domain, with the rest looked up from reference TRBV5-1 and TRBJ2-7, is KAGVTQTPRYLIKTRGQQVTLSCSPISGHRSVSWYQQTPGQGLQFLFEYFSETQRNKGNFPGRFSGRQFSNSRSEMNVSTLELGDSALYLCASSFNHQGNYEQYFGPGTRLTVT.

The V and J genes are TRBV19 and TRBJ1-5; D not certain. The V gene's germline CDR1 is LNHDA and CDR2 SQIVND (reference sequence). The CDR3 is made up of 16 amino acids. V was shortened by 5 bases and J by 2 bases, with 16 bases between the two germline ends. The CDR3 spells CASSWNLGPGNQPQHF. CDR3 nucleotides: TGTGCCAGTAGTTGGAATCTGGGCCCGGGCAATCAGCCCCAGCATTTT.

The rearrangement links TRBV20-1 to TRBJ2-5, with 14 bases matching TRBD2. Looked up from germline, CDR1 is DFQATT and CDR2 is SNEGSKA (reference sequence). Trimming took 3 bases from V and 4 from J; bases not matched to a gene: 4. This CDR3 is built from 15 residues. As DNA, the CDR3 is TGCAGTGCTAGTAGGACTAGCGGGGGGAGAGAGACCCAGTACTTC. Protein sequence: CSASRTSGGRETQYF.

This sequence joins TRBV7-2 and TRBJ1-2, with D possibly TRBD1 on 6 matching bases. This CDR3 contains 16 residues. Looked up from germline, CDR1 is SGHTA and CDR2 is FQGNSA. Trimming cost V 4 bases and J 1 base, with 16 bases left between them. CDR3 residues: CASSSPRAGVNYGYTF. Written as DNA, the CDR3 is TGTGCCAGCAGCTCCCCTCGGGCAGGGGTTAACTATGGCTACACCTTC.

The rearrangement uses TRBV6-1 and TRBJ1-2; D is perhaps TRBD1 (6 bases). Between the trimmed V and J ends, which lost 3 bases and 5 bases, there was a span of 16 bases. Germline assignment: CDR1 MNHNS and CDR2 SASEGT. CDR3 size: 15 residues. In DNA form, the CDR3 reads TGTGCCAGCAGTGATCAGGGGCGTGCCCTATATGGCTACACCTTC. This translates into CASSDQGRALYGYTF.

The chain uses TRBV5-4 and TRBJ2-7; perhaps TRBD1 as D (7 bases). CDR1 and CDR2 from the germline V gene are SGHNT and YYREEE (reference sequence). The CDR3 loop spans 15 amino acids. The V end was cut by 0 bases, the J end by 2 bases, with 12 bases between. CDR3 in DNA: TGTGCCAGCAGCTTGGGGGGGGACAGACCCTACGAGCAGTACTTC. Its translation is CASSLGGDRPYEQYF.

The chain links TRBV24-1 to TRBJ1-2; possible D gene TRBD1, 6 bases. CDR1 KGHDR and CDR2 SFDVKD come from the germline V gene. The CDR3 contains 15 residues. Trimming removed 9 bases at V and 1 base at J, with 17 bases between. In nucleotides, the CDR3 is TGTGCCACCCCCGAGGGGGTCGGTGGTAACTATGGCTACACCTTC. Translating it yields CATPEGVGGNYGYTF.

The chain joins TRBV7-3 to TRBJ2-7, with 9 bases aligning to TRBD1. CDR3 length: 18 residues. V lost 2 bases to trimming and J lost 1 base; unmatched junction nucleotides: 12. Germline lookup yields CDR1 SGHTA and CDR2 FQGTGA. CDR3 residues: CASSLGWDREGRSYEQYF. The CDR3 region has the DNA TGTGCCAGCAGCTTAGGGTGGGACAGGGAGGGAAGATCCTACGAGCAGTACTTC.

This clone appeared a few times. The rearrangement links TRBV27 to TRBJ1-1; D unclear. Germline CDR1 MNHEY, CDR2 SMNVEV (reference sequence). The V and J ends lost 7 bases and 0 bases respectively, with 12 bases between them. The CDR3 is 14 amino acids. CDR3 nucleotide sequence: TGTGCCAGCAAGGCCCCCGGGGTGAACACTGAAGCTTTCTTT. Amino acids: CASKAPGVNTEAFF.

This clone was recorded once. The rearrangement joins TRBV6-2 or TRBV6-3 to TRBJ2-1; 9 nucleotides match TRBD1. The CDR3 covers 17 residues. V lost 4 bases to trimming and J lost 6 bases; unmatched junction nucleotides: 13. Germline V CDR1 and CDR2: MNHEY, SVGEGT. The CDR3 reads CASSSWTGALNSNEQFF. The CDR3 coding sequence is TGTGCCAGCAGTTCCTGGACAGGGGCCCTAAACAGCAATGAGCAGTTCTTC.

The V gene is TRBV3-1 (or the pseudogene TRBV3-2), the J gene TRBJ1-2; 12 bases align to TRBD1. The CDR3 length is 15 residues. Germline V gives CDR1 LGHDT, CDR2 YNNKEL (reference sequence). V dropped 4 bases and J dropped 5; count of bases not matched to a gene: 5. The CDR3 bases are TGTGCCAGCAGCCGGGGACAGGGGGCTGGGTATGGCTACACCTTC. Translation: CASSRGQGAGYGYTF.

The J gene is TRBJ2-3, the V gene TRBV18; TRBD2 matches 8 bases. The CDR3 length is 15 residues. CDR1 and CDR2 from the germline V gene are KGHSH and LQKENI. The ends lost 6 bases at V and 3 bases at J; junction bases unmatched: 8. The CDR3 DNA reads TGTGCCAGCTCCCAATCGGGGGGGCAGACAGATACGCAGTATTTT. This gives the protein CASSQSGGQTDTQYF.

V is TRBV7-8 and J is TRBJ2-1, with D tentatively TRBD1 (6 bases). The length of the CDR3 is 15 residues. The germline V and J ends were trimmed by 0 bases and 7 bases, with 13 bases remaining between them. Looked up from germline, CDR1 is SGHVS and CDR2 is FQNEAQ. CDR3 DNA: TGTGCCAGCAGCTTAGCTTGGGGGCGCGGGAATGAGCAGTTCTTC. Translation gives CASSLAWGRGNEQFF.

The gene calls are TRBV3-1 (or the pseudogene TRBV3-2) and TRBJ2-5, with 14 nucleotides matching TRBD2. The germline V gene has CDR1 LGHDT and CDR2 YNNKEL (reference sequence). Trimming at V came to 1 base and at J to 5 bases, leaving 6 bases not matched to a gene. This CDR3 has 17 amino acids. CDR3 residues: CASSQGLAGGPGETQYF. CDR3 coding DNA: TGTGCCAGCAGCCAAGGACTAGCGGGGGGGCCGGGGGAGACCCAGTACTTC.

This rearrangement joins TRBV3-1 (or the pseudogene TRBV3-2) to TRBJ1-5; D uncertain. The CDR3 has 13 amino acids. Germline V gene sequence: CDR1 LGHDT, CDR2 YNNKEL (reference sequence). V lost 0 bases and J lost 9, with 9 bases in between. The DNA for the CDR3 is TGTGCCAGCAGCCAAGATCAGGCCACGCCCCAGCATTTT. Protein sequence: CASSQDQATPQHF.

The chain joins TRBV12-3 or TRBV12-4 to TRBJ1-1, with D perhaps matching TRBD1 (5 bases). Trimming removed 8 bases at V and 4 bases at J, with 14 bases between. The CDR3 has 13 residues. CDR3: CASPSGGSTEAFF. The DNA of the CDR3 is TGTGCCAGCCCCTCGGGGGGGAGCACTGAAGCTTTCTTT.

This clone appeared a few times. The chain employs TRBV7-9 and TRBJ1-2; perhaps TRBD1 as D (6 bases). V lost 5 bases to trimming and J lost 6 bases, with 10 bases between them. The CDR3 is 12 residues long. Germline V gives CDR1 SEHNR, CDR2 FQNEAQ (reference sequence). The CDR3 nucleotides are TGTGCCAGCAGCCAATCAGGGGATGGCTACACCTTC. It specifies CASSQSGDGYTF.

The chain carries TRBV18 and TRBJ1-6; D is undetermined. Between the trimmed V and J ends, which lost 0 bases and 7 bases, there was a span of 13 bases. The germline gives CDR1 KGHSH, CDR2 LQKENI. The CDR3 loop spans 16 amino acids. The CDR3 DNA is TGTGCCAGCTCACCACCGTCAGCACAGAACAATTCACCCCTCCACTTT. As protein: CASSPPSAQNNSPLHF.